A selection of T cell receptor beta chains follows, all from one sample in a study of CD8 T cells in ankylosing spondylitis. TCRdb reanalysed the 5' RACE reads using MiXCR and keeps one entry per CDR3 protein. Counted here are 200,000 to 300,000 distinct CDR3 sequences, over 8.5% occurring once; the ten biggest clones make up approximately 7%. The material sequenced was blood, either unsorted or a sorted T cell fraction (not recorded which). Source of these receptors: a male donor with ankylosing spondylitis or in good health (not recorded which). Both conserved end residues are part of each CDR3. The D gene is left open where the match is weak. Size is stated for part of the rows, as once, few or many counts, or as a class when the clone is expanded.

many	TRBD2	TRBJ2-5	TRBV20-1	TGCAGTGCCCCTGGTGTAGCGGGAGTCCCAGAGACCCAGTACTTC	CSAPGVAGVPETQYF
NA	NA	TRBJ2-7	TRBV5-6	TGTGCCAGCAGCTTGGGCGGGACAAAACTCTACGAGCAGTACTTC	CASSLGGTKLYEQYF
many	NA	TRBJ1-4	TRBV10-3	TGTGCCATCAGTCCTTTTGGAGGCCCGTCCTCTGCAACTAATGAAAAACTGTTTTTT	CAISPFGGPSSATNEKLFF
many	NA	TRBJ1-1	TRBV18	TGTGCCAGCTCACGGGACAAGAACACTGAAGCTTTCTTT	CASSRDKNTEAFF
NA	TRBD1	TRBJ1-6	TRBV5-1	TGCGCCAGCAGCCCAAGACAGGGGGTCTATTCACCCCTCCACTTT	CASSPRQGVYSPLHF
few	NA	TRBJ2-7	TRBV30	TGTGCCTGGAGTGTGGGGAGAACCTACGAGCAGTACTTC	CAWSVGRTYEQYF
few	TRBD1	TRBJ1-3	TRBV12-3/TRBV12-4	TGTGCCAGCAGTCCCACAGGGGATGTCGGAAACACCATATATTTT	CASSPTGDVGNTIYF
NA	TRBD1	TRBJ2-1	TRBV14	TGTGCCAGCAGCCTACTGAGGACAGGGGAGAATGAGCAGTTCTTC	CASSLLRTGENEQFF
NA	TRBD2	TRBJ2-5	TRBV7-2	TGTGCCAGCAGCTTAGTTAGGGGGACTAGCTTTGAGACCCAGTACTTC	CASSLVRGTSFETQYF
many	TRBD1	TRBJ2-2	TRBV29-1	TGCAGCGTGGGGGAACAGGGGGCGGCCACCGGGGAGCTGTTTTTT	CSVGEQGAATGELFF
few	TRBD1	TRBJ1-5	TRBV29-1	TGCAGCGCTAACAGGGGTCCTGGTCAGCCCCAGCATTTT	CSANRGPGQPQHF
many	TRBD2	TRBJ2-3	TRBV11-1	TGTGCCAGCAGGTCGACTAGCGGCACAGATACGCAGTATTTT	CASRSTSGTDTQYF
many	TRBD2	TRBJ2-3	TRBV3-1	TGTGCCAGCAGCCAAGATCTAGAGACTAGCTTCGTCGATACGCAGTATTTT	CASSQDLETSFVDTQYF